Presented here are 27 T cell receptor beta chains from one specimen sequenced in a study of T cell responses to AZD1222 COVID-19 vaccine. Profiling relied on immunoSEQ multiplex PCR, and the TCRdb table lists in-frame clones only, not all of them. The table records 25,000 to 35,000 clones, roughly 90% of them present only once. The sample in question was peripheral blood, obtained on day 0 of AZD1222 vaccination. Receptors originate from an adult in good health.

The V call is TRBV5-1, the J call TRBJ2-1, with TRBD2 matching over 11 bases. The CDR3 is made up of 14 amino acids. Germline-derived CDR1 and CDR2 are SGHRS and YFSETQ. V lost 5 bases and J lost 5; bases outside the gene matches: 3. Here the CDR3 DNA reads TGCGCCAGCAGTATAGCGGGGGGGAACAATGAGCAGTTCTTC. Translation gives CASSIAGGNNEQFF.

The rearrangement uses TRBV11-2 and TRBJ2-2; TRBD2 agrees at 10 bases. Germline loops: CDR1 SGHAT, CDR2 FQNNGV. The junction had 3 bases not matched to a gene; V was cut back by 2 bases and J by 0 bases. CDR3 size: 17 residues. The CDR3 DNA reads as TGTGCCAGCAGCTTAAGTCTAGCGGGGGCGAACACCGGGGAGCTGTTTTTT. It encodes CASSLSLAGANTGELFF.

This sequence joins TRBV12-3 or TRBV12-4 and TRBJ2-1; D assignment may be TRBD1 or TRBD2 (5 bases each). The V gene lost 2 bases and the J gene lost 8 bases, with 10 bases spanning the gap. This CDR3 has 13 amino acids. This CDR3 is CASSLSGTHEQFF. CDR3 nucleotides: TGTGCCAGCAGTTTATCCGGGACCCATGAGCAGTTCTTC.

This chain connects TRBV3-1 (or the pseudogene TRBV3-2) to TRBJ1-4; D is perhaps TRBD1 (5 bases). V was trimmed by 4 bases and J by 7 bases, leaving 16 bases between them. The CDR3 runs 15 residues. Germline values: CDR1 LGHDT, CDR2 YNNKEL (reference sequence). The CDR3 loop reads CASSPGVGGTEKLFF. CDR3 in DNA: TGTGCCAGCAGCCCGGGCGTGGGGGGAACTGAAAAACTGTTTTTT.

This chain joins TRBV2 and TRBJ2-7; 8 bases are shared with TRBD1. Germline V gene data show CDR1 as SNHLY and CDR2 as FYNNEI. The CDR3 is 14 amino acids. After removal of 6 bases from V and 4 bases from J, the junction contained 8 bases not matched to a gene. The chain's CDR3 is CASSPGGTGYEQYF. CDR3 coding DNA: TGTGCCAGCAGCCCAGGGGGCACGGGGTACGAGCAGTACTTC.

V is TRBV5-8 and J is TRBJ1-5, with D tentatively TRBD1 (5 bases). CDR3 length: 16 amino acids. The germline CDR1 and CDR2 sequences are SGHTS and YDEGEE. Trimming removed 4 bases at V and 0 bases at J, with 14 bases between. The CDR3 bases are TGTGCCAGCAGCGAAGGGACTGGTTATAGCAATCAGCCCCAGCATTTT. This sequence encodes CASSEGTGYSNQPQHF.

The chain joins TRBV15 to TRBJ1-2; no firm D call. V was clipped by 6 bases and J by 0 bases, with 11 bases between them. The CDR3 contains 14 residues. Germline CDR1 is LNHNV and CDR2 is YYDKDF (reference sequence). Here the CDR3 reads CATSQPVSNYGYTF. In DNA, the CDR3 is TGTGCCACCAGTCAACCAGTGTCTAACTATGGCTACACCTTC.

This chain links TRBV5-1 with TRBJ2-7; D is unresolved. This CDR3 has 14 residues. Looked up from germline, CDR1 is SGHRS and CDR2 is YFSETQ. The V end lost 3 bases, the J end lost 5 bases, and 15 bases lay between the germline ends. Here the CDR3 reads CASSSIPGSHEQYF. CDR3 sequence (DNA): TGCGCCAGCAGCTCAATCCCCGGTTCCCACGAGCAGTACTTC.

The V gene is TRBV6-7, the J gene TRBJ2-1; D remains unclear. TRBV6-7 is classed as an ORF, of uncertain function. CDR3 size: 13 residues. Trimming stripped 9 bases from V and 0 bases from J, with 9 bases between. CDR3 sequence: CARTLGSYNEQFF. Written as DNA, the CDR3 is TGTGCCAGAACACTTGGCTCCTACAATGAGCAGTTCTTC.

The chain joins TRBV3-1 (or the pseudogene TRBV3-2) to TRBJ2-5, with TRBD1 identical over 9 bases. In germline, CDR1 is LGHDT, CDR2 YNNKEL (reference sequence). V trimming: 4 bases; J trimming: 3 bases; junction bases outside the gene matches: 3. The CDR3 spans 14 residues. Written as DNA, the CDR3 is TGTGCCAGCAGCCCCCGGGACAGGGAAGAGACCCAGTACTTC. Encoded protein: CASSPRDREETQYF.

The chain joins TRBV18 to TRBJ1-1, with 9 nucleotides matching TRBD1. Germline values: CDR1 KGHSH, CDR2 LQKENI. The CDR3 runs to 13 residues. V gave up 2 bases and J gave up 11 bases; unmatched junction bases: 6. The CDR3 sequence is CASSPWDRADAFF. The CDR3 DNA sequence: TGTGCCAGCTCACCATGGGACAGGGCGGATGCTTTCTTT.

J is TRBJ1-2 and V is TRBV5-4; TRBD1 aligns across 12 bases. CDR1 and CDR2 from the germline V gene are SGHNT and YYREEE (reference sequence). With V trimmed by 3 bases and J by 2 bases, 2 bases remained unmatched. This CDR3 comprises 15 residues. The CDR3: CASSSGQGANYGYTF. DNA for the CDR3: TGTGCCAGCAGCTCGGGACAGGGGGCGAACTATGGCTACACCTTC. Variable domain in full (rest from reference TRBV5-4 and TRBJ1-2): ETGVTQSPTHLIKTRGQQVTLRCSSQSGHNTVSWYQQALGQGPQFIFQYYREEENGRGNFPPRFSGLQFPNYSSELNVNALELDDSALYLCASSSGQGANYGYTFGSGTRLTVV.

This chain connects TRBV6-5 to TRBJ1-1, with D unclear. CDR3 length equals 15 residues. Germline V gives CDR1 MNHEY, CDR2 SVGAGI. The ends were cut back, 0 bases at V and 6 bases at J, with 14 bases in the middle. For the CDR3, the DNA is TGTGCCAGCAGTTACTCGCTGTCAGCCCCAGCTGAAGCTTTCTTT. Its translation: CASSYSLSAPAEAFF.

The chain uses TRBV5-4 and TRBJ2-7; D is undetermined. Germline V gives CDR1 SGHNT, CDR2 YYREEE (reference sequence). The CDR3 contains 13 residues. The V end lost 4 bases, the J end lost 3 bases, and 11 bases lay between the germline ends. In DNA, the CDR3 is TGTGCCAGCAGCACCTCACTGGACTACGAGCAGTACTTC. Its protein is CASSTSLDYEQYF.

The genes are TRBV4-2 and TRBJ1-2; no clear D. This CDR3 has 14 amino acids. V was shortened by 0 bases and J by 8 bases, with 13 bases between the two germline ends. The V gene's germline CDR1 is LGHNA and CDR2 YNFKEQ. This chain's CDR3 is CASSQDTTPLGYTF. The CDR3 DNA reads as TGTGCCAGCAGCCAAGATACGACACCCTTGGGCTACACCTTC.

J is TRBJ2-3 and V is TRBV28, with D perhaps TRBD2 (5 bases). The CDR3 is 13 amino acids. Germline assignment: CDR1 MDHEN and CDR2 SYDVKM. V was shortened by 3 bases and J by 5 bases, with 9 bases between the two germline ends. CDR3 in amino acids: CASSFPGVDTQYF. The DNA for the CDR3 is TGTGCCAGCAGTTTCCCCGGGGTAGATACGCAGTATTTT.

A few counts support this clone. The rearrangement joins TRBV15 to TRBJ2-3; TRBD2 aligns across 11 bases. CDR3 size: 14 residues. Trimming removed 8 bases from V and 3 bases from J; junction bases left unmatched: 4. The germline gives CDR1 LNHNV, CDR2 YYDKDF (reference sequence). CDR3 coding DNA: TGTGCCACCCTTCTAGCGGGGGGAACAGATACGCAGTATTTT. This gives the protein CATLLAGGTDTQYF. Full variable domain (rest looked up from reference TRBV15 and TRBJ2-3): DAMVIQNPRYQVTQFGKPVTLSCSQTLNHNVMYWYQQKSSQAPKLLFHYYDKDFNNEADTPDNFQSRRPNTSFCFLDIRSPGLGDTAMYLCATLLAGGTDTQYFGPGTRLTVL.

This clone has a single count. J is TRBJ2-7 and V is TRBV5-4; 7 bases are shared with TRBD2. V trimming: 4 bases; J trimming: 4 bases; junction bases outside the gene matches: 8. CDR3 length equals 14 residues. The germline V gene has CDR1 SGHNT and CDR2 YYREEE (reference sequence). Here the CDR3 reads CASSTGEGKYEQYF. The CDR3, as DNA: TGTGCCAGCAGCACCGGGGAGGGGAAGTACGAGCAGTACTTC.

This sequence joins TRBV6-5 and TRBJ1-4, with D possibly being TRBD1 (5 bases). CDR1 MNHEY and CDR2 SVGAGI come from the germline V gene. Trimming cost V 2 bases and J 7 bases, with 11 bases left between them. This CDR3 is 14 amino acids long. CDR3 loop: CASSYGGLGEKLFF. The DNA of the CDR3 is TGTGCCAGCAGTTACGGGGGTCTAGGTGAAAAACTGTTTTTT.

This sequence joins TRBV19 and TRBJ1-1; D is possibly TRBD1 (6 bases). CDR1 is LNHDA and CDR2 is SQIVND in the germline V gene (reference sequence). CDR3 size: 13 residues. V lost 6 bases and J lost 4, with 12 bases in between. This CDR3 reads CASRGRGGTEAFF. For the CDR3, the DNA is TGTGCCAGTAGAGGGCGAGGGGGCACTGAAGCTTTCTTT.

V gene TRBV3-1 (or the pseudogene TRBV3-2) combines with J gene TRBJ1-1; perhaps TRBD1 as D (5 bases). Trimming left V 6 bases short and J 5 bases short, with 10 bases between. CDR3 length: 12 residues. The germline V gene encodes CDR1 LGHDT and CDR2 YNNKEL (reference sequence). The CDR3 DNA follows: TGTGCCAGCAGGGGGACGGTTACTGAAGCTTTCTTT. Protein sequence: CASRGTVTEAFF.

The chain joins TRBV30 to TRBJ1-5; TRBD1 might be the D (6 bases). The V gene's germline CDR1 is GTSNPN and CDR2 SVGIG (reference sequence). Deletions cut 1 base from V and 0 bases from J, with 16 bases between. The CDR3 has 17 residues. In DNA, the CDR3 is TGTGCCTGGAGTGCGGGAAGGACAGACTATAGCAATCAGCCCCAGCATTTT. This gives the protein CAWSAGRTDYSNQPQHF.

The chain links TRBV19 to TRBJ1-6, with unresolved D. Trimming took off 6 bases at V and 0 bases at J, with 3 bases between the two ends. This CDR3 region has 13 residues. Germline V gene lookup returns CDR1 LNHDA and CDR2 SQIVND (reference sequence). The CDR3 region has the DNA TGTGCCAGTAGGGGCTCCTATAATTCACCCCTCCACTTT. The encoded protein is CASRGSYNSPLHF.

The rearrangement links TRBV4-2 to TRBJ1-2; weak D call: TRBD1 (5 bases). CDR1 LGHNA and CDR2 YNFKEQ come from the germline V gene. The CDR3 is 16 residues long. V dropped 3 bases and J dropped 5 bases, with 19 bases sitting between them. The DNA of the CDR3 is TGTGCCAGCAGCCAGGATGGAGGAGGGCCAGGGTATGGCTACACCTTC. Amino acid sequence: CASSQDGGGPGYGYTF.

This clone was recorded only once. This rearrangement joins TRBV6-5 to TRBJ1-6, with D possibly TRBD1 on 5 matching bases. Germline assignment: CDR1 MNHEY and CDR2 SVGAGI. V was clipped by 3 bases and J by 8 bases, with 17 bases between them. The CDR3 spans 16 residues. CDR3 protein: CASSYLRQPGHSPLHF. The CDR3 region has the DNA TGTGCCAGCAGTTATCTCCGACAGCCCGGCCATTCACCCCTCCACTTT.

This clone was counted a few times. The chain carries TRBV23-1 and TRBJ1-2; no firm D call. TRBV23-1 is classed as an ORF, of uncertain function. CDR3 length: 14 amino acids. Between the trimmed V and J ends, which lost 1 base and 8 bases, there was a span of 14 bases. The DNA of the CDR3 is TGCGCCAGCAGTCAATACCCCACATCAGAAGGCTACACCTTC. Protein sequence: CASSQYPTSEGYTF.

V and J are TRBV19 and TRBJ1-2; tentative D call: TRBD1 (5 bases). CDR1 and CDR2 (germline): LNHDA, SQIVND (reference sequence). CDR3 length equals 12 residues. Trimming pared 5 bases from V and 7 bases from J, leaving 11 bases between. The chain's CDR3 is CASSGTVRGYTF. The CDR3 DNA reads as TGTGCCAGTAGTGGGACGGTACGTGGCTACACCTTC.